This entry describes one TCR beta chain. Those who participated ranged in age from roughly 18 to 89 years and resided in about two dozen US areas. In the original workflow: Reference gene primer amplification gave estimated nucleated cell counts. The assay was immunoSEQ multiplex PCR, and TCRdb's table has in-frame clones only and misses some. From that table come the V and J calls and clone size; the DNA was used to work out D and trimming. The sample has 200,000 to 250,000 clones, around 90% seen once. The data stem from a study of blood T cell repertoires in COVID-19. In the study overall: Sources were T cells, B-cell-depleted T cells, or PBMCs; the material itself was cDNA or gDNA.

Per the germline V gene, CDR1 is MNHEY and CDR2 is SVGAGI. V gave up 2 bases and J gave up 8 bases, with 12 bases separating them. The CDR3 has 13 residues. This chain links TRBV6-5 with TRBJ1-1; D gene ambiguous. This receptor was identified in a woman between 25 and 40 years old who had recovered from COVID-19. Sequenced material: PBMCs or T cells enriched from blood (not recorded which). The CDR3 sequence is CASSYRPGGEAFF. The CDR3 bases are TGTGCCAGCAGTTACCGACCGGGTGGAGAAGCTTTCTTT.